The 27 T cell receptor beta chains in this list originate from one sample, sequenced in a study of blood T cell repertoires in COVID-19. Profiled with immunoSEQ multiplex PCR; TCRdb holds only in-frame clones, not every one. The profile shows about 250,000 clones, 85% of them singletons. Sequencing was carried out using peripheral blood. These receptors were collected from a man in his fifties with active or convalescent COVID-19.

The gene calls are TRBV3-1 (or the pseudogene TRBV3-2) and TRBJ2-2; D call uncertain. Germline CDR1 reads LGHDT; CDR2 reads YNNKEL (reference sequence). V lost 3 bases and J lost 2, with 10 bases in between. The CDR3 totals 15 residues. For the CDR3, the DNA is TGTGCCAGCAGCCAGAGTTACGTAAACACCGGGGAGCTGTTTTTT. Amino acids: CASSQSYVNTGELFF.

The chain couples TRBV7-3 to TRBJ2-3, with TRBD2 matching over 7 bases. V shed 5 bases, J shed 2 bases, and the junction held 4 bases outside the gene matches. The CDR3 has 14 amino acids. From germline, CDR1 is SGHTA and CDR2 FQGTGA. CDR3 nucleotide sequence: TGTGCCAGCAGCCCGGGACTACCCACAGATACGCAGTATTTT. It is translated as CASSPGLPTDTQYF.

This rearrangement joins TRBV3-1 (or the pseudogene TRBV3-2) to TRBJ2-4; 13 bases fit TRBD2. The germline V gene encodes CDR1 LGHDT and CDR2 YNNKEL (reference sequence). With V trimmed by 3 bases and J by 0 bases, 8 bases remained unmatched. The CDR3 sequence is 19 residues long. CDR3 region: CASSHKGLAGCLAKNIQYF. CDR3 bases: TGTGCCAGCAGCCACAAGGGACTAGCGGGATGCCTAGCCAAAAACATTCAGTACTTC.

The genes are TRBV7-2 and TRBJ2-7; 12 bases are a match to TRBD2. From germline, CDR1 is SGHTA and CDR2 FQGNSA. This CDR3 region has 13 residues. J lost 8 bases, V lost 6 bases, and 5 bases had no gene match. CDR3 coding DNA: TGTGCCAGCAGTCGGACTAGCGGGATTAAGCAGTACTTC. Amino acid sequence: CASSRTSGIKQYF.

V gene TRBV19 combines with J gene TRBJ1-2, with D uncertain. V lost 6 bases and J lost 2, with 13 bases in between. The CDR3 totals 14 residues. Germline CDR1 is LNHDA and CDR2 is SQIVND (reference sequence). CDR3 residues: CASSTTTENYGYTF. The CDR3 DNA sequence: TGTGCCAGTAGCACTACGACGGAGAACTATGGCTACACCTTC.

The CDR3 nucleotides read TGTGCCAGCAGCAGAACGGACAGGCCAGCTTTAGAGACCCAGTACTTC. Residues: CASSRTDRPALETQYF. The chain carries TRBV7-8 and TRBJ2-5, with 7 positions matching TRBD1. Looked up from germline, CDR1 is SGHVS and CDR2 is FQNEAQ. There are 16 residues in the CDR3. V was clipped by 5 bases and J by 4 bases; unmatched bases: 13.

The V and J genes are TRBV6-5 and TRBJ2-5; 8 bases are shared with TRBD2. V gave up 10 bases and J gave up 4 bases; unmatched junction bases: 8. The CDR3 is 13 amino acids. From germline, CDR1 is MNHEY and CDR2 SVGAGI. CDR3: CATSGGVLETQYF. For the CDR3, the DNA is TGTGCCACCTCGGGGGGGGTACTAGAGACCCAGTACTTC.

This clone came up a few times. The CDR3 DNA follows: TGTGCCAGCAGACTTAGCGGGAGCCCCTCTCTGAAGTACTTC. Its protein product is CASRLSGSPSLKYF. This sequence joins TRBV6-5 and TRBJ2-7; 9 nucleotides line up with TRBD2. The junction had 14 bases not matched to a gene; V was cut back by 6 bases and J by 11 bases. The CDR3 has 14 amino acids. Germline loops: CDR1 MNHEY, CDR2 SVGAGI.

The rearrangement uses TRBV29-1 and TRBJ2-1, with unresolved D. V dropped 1 base and J dropped 1 base, with 8 bases sitting between them. Germline V lookup: CDR1 SQVTM, CDR2 ANQGSEA. This CDR3 is 14 amino acids long. Here the CDR3 reads CSVEGVASYNEQFF. CDR3 DNA: TGCAGCGTTGAAGGAGTAGCTTCCTACAATGAGCAGTTCTTC.

The rearrangement links TRBV4-1 to TRBJ2-1; TRBD2 might be the D (6 bases). V gave up 0 bases and J gave up 13 bases, with 16 bases separating them. This CDR3 spans 14 amino acids. Germline CDR1 reads MGHRA; CDR2 reads YSYEKL. The CDR3 loop reads CASSQDHAGGNQFF. In DNA form, the CDR3 reads TGCGCCAGCAGCCAAGATCATGCCGGGGGTAACCAGTTCTTC.

This clone was counted a few times. The chain employs TRBV27 and TRBJ1-5; 8 bases align to TRBD1. Germline V gene sequence: CDR1 MNHEY, CDR2 SMNVEV (reference sequence). CDR3 size: 13 residues. J was trimmed by 4 bases and V by 5 bases; bases with no gene match: 1. The CDR3 sequence is CASSDRGNQPQHF. CDR3 sequence (DNA): TGTGCCAGCAGTGACAGGGGAAATCAGCCCCAGCATTTT.

Regarding this clone: Its ends do not fully match the called genes, so a read error is possible. V is TRBV9 and J is TRBJ1-4; TRBD1 matches at 7 bases. The germline V gene encodes CDR1 SGDLS and CDR2 YYNGEE. This CDR3 spans 16 amino acids. The CDR3 DNA reads TGTGCCAGCAGCTCCGGGCCCGGGACAGCTTATGAGAAACTGTTTTTT. Protein sequence: CASSSGPGTAYEKLFF.

The gene calls are TRBV7-8 and TRBJ2-6; 8 bases line up with TRBD1. Germline V gives CDR1 SGHVS, CDR2 FQNEAQ. The junction had 6 bases not matched to a gene; V was cut back by 4 bases and J by 1 base. The CDR3 length is 17 residues. The CDR3 loop reads CASSSGTGWSGANVLTF. Written as DNA, the CDR3 is TGTGCCAGCAGCTCCGGGACAGGTTGGTCTGGGGCCAACGTCCTGACTTTC.

The chain uses TRBV18 and TRBJ2-3, with TRBD2 matching over 10 bases. Trimming at V came to 5 bases and at J to 0 bases, leaving 2 bases not matched to a gene. The CDR3 extends over 15 amino acids. Germline V lookup: CDR1 KGHSH, CDR2 LQKENI. In nucleotides, the CDR3 is TGTGCCAGCTCAAAGACTAGCGGGAGCACAGATACGCAGTATTTT. Encoded protein: CASSKTSGSTDTQYF.

CDR3 residues: CASSLGHQPQHF. The DNA of the CDR3 is TGTGCCAGCAGTTTAGGGCATCAGCCCCAGCATTTT. The chain links TRBV12-3 or TRBV12-4 to TRBJ1-5; no clear D. V lost 1 base, J lost 5 bases, and 3 bases lay in between. This CDR3 region has 12 residues.

The CDR3 sequence is CAWSPGTGSGKLFF. The CDR3 region has the DNA TGTGCCTGGAGTCCCGGGACAGGGTCGGGAAAACTGTTTTTT. This rearrangement joins TRBV30 to TRBJ1-4; 9 bases map to TRBD1. The CDR3 loop spans 14 amino acids. Germline values: CDR1 GTSNPN, CDR2 SVGIG (reference sequence). Losses at the gene ends were 2 bases for V and 10 bases for J; bases not matched to a gene: 8.

This clone was detected ten times or more. V and J are TRBV30 and TRBJ2-1, with a possible D match to TRBD2 (6 bases). V was trimmed by 8 bases and J by 4 bases, leaving 12 bases between them. The CDR3 spans 12 residues. CDR1 is GTSNPN, CDR2 SVGIG, per germline (reference sequence). CDR3 DNA: TGTGCCCGCGGGGCTGGGTACAATGAGCAGTTCTTC. Translating it yields CARGAGYNEQFF.

The chain uses TRBV10-3 and TRBJ1-5, with D unresolved. V was cut by 4 bases and J by 5 bases, with 12 bases left in between. Looked up from germline, CDR1 is ENHRY and CDR2 is SYGVKD. CDR3 length: 14 residues. The CDR3 reads CAISGATNDQPQHF. The CDR3 DNA reads TGTGCCATCAGTGGGGCAACCAACGATCAGCCCCAGCATTTT.

J is TRBJ1-4 and V is TRBV5-8; 9 bases map to TRBD1. V shed 4 bases and J 8 bases; nucleotides not matched to a gene: 6. Looked up from germline, CDR1 is SGHTS and CDR2 is YDEGEE. This CDR3 region has 14 residues. CDR3 residues: CASSRDRVREKLFF. The DNA for the CDR3 is TGTGCCAGCAGCCGGGACAGGGTTCGGGAAAAACTGTTTTTT.

This clone appeared a single time. The V gene is TRBV7-8, the J gene TRBJ1-4; D remains unclear. Germline V gene sequence: CDR1 SGHVS, CDR2 FQNEAQ. This CDR3 is 14 amino acids long. V was shortened by 1 base and J by 3 bases, with 6 bases between the two germline ends. The CDR3 reads CASSLEQSNEKLFF. Written as DNA, the CDR3 is TGTGCCAGCAGCTTAGAACAATCTAATGAAAAACTGTTTTTT.

This clone was counted a few times. The chain couples TRBV6-7 to TRBJ2-3; D unresolved. TRBV6-7 is known as an ORF, though its function is uncertain. The CDR3 is made up of 14 amino acids. Between the trimmed V and J ends, which lost 6 bases and 4 bases, there was a span of 14 bases. The CDR3 DNA reads as TGTGCCAGCAGATCGAAGCAGGATCCAGATACGCAGTATTTT. It yields the protein CASRSKQDPDTQYF.

The chain links TRBV27 to TRBJ2-1; 7 bases match TRBD2. The CDR3 totals 14 residues. The V segment lost 6 bases and the J segment 12 bases; nucleotides outside the gene matches: 14. Germline CDR1 reads MNHEY; CDR2 reads SMNVEV (reference sequence). The CDR3 coding sequence is TGTGCCAGCAGCCCTAGCGGACCCCTTGGGGGGCAGTTCTTC. It encodes CASSPSGPLGGQFF.

This clone has only one observation. The chain links TRBV11-2 to TRBJ2-1; unclear D gene. This CDR3 is built from 16 residues. Germline V gene sequence: CDR1 SGHAT, CDR2 FQNNGV. Trimming took 1 base from V and 6 from J, leaving 16 bases between them. The CDR3 reads CASSLGLGGRGNEQFF. The CDR3 nucleotides are TGTGCCAGCAGCTTAGGTTTGGGTGGTCGCGGCAATGAGCAGTTCTTC.

As for this clone: The same CDR3 also results from other DNA sequences found in this sample. This chain links TRBV27 with TRBJ1-5; 7 nucleotides match TRBD1. J lost 4 bases, V lost 6 bases, and 3 bases had no gene match. Germline loops: CDR1 MNHEY, CDR2 SMNVEV (reference sequence). This CDR3 is 13 amino acids long. Here the CDR3 DNA reads TGTGCCAGCAGCTTGACAGGGAATCAGCCCCAGCATTTT. Translated: CASSLTGNQPQHF.

J is TRBJ2-1 and V is TRBV9; a possible D gene is TRBD1 (5 bases). This CDR3 is 14 amino acids long. Trimming cost V 3 bases and J 2 bases, with 9 bases left between them. Per the germline V gene, CDR1 is SGDLS and CDR2 is YYNGEE. CDR3 DNA sequence: TGTGCCAGCAGCGGGGGCAGAACCTACAATGAGCAGTTCTTC. This translates into CASSGGRTYNEQFF.

The chain carries TRBV6-5 and TRBJ2-1; 11 bases are shared with TRBD2. Germline V gene lookup returns CDR1 MNHEY and CDR2 SVGAGI. The CDR3 length is 15 residues. Trimming cost V 0 bases and J 8 bases; bases outside gene matches: 3. The CDR3 coding sequence is TGTGCCAGCAGTTACTCTAGCGGGAGGGCGGATGAGCAGTTCTTC. Translating it yields CASSYSSGRADEQFF.

The chain uses TRBV4-1 and TRBJ2-1; TRBD2 matches at 16 bases. Germline V gene data show CDR1 as MGHRA and CDR2 as YSYEKL. This CDR3 comprises 18 residues. With V trimmed by 3 bases and J by 0 bases, 2 bases remained unmatched. The CDR3 loop is CASSQGLAGGSSYNEQFF. The CDR3 nucleotides are TGCGCCAGCAGCCAGGGACTAGCGGGAGGGAGCTCCTACAATGAGCAGTTCTTC.